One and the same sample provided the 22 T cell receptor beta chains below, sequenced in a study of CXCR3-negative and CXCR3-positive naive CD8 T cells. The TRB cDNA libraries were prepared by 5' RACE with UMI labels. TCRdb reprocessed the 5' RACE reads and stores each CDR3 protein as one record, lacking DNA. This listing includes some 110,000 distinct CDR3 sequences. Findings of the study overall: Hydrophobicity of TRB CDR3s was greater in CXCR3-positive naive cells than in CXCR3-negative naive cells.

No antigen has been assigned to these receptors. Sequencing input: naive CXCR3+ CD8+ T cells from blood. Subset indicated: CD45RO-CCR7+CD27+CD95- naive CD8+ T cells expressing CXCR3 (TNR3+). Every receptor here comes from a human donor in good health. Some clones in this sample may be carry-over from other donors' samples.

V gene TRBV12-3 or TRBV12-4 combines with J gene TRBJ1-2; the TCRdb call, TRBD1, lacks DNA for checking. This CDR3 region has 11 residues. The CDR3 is CASSFGMGYTF.

The CDR3 region is CASSLGGAPTGGTYEQYF. V usage is TRBV5-1 and J usage is TRBJ2-7; TCRdb's D call of TRBD1 is untestable without DNA. CDR3 length: 18 amino acids. Germline V gene sequence: CDR1 SGHRS, CDR2 YFSETQ.

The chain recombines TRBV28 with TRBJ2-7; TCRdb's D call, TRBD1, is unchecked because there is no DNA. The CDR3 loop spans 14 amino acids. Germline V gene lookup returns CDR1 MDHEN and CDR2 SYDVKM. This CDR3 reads CASSLDRAGYEQYF. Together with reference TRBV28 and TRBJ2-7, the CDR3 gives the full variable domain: DVKVTQSSRYLVKRTGEKVFLECVQDMDHENMFWYRQDPGLGLRLIYFSYDVKMKEKGDIPEGYSVSREKKERFSLILESASTNQTSMYLCASSLDRAGYEQYFGPGTRLTVT.

CDR3 loop: CASKLAPVGYDNEQFF. This chain links TRBV27 with TRBJ2-1; absent DNA, TCRdb's TRBD1 call cannot be checked. The CDR3 is 16 residues long. The V gene's germline CDR1 is MNHEY and CDR2 SMNVEV (reference sequence).

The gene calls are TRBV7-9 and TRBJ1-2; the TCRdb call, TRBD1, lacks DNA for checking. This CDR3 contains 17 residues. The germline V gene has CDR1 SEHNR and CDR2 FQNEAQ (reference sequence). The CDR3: CASSPAHPGEPNYGYTF.

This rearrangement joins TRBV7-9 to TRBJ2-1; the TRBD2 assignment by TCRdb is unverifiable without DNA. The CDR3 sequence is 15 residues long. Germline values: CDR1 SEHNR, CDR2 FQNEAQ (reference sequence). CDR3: CASSLRAGIYNEQFF.

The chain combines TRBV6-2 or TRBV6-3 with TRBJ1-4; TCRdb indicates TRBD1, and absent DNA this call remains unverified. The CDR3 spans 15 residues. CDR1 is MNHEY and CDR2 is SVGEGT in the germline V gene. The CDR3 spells CASSLGPGANQKLFF.

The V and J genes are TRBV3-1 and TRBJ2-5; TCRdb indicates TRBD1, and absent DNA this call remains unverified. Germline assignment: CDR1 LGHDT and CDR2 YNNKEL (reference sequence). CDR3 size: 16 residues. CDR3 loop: CASSHKAPRGGETQYF.

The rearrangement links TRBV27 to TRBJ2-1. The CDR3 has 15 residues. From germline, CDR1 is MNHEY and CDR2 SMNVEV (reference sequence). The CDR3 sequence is CASSLAGDWYNEQFF.

CDR3: CSVGYGGNSPLHF. The genes are TRBV29-1 and TRBJ1-6; lacking DNA, the TRBD1 call made by TCRdb goes unchecked. The CDR3 loop spans 13 amino acids. Per the germline V gene, CDR1 is SQVTM and CDR2 is ANQGSEA. The whole variable domain, filled in from reference TRBV29-1 and TRBJ1-6, reads SAVISQKPSRDICQRGTSLTIQCQVDSQVTMMFWYRQQPGQSLTLIATANQGSEATYESGFVIDKFPISRPNLTFSTLTVSNMSPEDSSIYLCSVGYGGNSPLHFGNGTRLTVT.

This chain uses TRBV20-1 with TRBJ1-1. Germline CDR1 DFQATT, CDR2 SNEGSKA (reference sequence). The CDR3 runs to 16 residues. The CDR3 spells CSARDERVTEDTEAFF.

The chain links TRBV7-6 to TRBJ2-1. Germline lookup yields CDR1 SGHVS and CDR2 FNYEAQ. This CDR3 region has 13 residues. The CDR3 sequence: CASSSSLGNEQFF.

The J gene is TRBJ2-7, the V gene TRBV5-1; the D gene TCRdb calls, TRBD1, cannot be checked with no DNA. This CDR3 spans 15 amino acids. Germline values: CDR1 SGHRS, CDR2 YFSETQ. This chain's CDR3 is CASSTREPPGDEQYF.

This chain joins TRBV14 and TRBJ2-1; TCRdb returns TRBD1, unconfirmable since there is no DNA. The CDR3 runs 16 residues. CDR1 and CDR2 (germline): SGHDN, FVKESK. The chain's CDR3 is CASSQRTGTSYNEQFF.

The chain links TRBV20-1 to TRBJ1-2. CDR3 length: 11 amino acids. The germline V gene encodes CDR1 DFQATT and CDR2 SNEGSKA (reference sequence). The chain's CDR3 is CSGAWDYGYTF.

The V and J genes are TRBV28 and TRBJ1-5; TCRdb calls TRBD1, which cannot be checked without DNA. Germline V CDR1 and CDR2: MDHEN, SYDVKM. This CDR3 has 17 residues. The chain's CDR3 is CASSFMFPGISNQPQHF.

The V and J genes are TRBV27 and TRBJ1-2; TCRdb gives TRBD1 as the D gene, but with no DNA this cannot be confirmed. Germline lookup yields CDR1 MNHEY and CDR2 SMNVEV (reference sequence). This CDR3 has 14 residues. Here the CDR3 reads CASSPRDRGYGYTF.

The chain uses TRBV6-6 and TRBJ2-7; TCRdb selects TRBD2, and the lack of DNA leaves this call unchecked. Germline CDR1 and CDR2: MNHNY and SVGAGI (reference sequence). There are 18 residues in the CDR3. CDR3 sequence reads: CASSYGTSGRARDCEQYF.

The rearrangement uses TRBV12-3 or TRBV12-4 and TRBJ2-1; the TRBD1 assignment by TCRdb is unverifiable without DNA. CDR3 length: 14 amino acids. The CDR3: CASSPRTGHNEQFF.

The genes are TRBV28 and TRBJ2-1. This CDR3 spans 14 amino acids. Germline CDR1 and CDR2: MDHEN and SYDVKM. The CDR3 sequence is CATSLGGAYNEQFF.

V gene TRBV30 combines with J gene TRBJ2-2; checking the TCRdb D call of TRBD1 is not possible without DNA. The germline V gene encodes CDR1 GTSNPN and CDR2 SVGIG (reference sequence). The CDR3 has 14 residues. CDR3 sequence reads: CAWISGQGTGELFF.

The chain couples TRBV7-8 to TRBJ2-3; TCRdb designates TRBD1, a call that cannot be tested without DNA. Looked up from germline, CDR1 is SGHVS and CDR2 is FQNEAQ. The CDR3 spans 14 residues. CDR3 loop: CASSFVRGLDTQYF.